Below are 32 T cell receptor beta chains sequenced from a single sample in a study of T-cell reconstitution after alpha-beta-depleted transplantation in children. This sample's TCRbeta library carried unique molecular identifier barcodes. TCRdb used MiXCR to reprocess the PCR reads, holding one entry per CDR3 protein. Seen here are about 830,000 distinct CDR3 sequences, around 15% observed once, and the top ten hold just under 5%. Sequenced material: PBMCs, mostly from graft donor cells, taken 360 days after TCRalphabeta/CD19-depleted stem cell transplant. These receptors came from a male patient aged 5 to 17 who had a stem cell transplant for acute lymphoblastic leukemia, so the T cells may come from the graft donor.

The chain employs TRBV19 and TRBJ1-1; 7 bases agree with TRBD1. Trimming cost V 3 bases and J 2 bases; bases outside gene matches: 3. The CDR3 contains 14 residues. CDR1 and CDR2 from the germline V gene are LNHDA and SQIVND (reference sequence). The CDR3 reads CASSMGQPNTEAFF. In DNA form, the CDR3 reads TGTGCCAGTAGTATGGGACAGCCCAACACTGAAGCTTTCTTT. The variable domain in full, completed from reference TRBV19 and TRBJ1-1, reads DGGITQSPKYLFRKEGQNVTLSCEQNLNHDAMYWYRQDPGQGLRLIYYSQIVNDFQKGDIAEGYSVSREKKESFPLTVTSAQKNPTAFYLCASSMGQPNTEAFFGQGTRLTVV.

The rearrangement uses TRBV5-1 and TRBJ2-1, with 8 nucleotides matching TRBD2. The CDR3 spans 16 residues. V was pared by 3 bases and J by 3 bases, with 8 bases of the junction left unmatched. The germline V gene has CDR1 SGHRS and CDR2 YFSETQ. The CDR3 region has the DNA TGCGCCAGCAGCTCCCTGGCGGGAGGTATCTACAATGAGCAGTTCTTC. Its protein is CASSSLAGGIYNEQFF.

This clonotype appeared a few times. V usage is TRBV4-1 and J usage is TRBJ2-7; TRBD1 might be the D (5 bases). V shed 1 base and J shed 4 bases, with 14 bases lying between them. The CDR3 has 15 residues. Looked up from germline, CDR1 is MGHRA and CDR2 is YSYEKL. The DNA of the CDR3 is TGCGCCAGCAGCCAAGCGGCGGCAGGGAAATACGAGCAGTACTTC. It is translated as CASSQAAAGKYEQYF.

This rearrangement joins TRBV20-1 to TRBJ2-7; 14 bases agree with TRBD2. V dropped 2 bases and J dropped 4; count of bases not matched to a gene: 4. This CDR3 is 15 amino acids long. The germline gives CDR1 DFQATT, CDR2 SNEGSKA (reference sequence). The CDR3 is CSARSRLAGGYEQYF. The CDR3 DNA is TGCAGTGCTAGATCCCGACTAGCGGGAGGGTACGAGCAGTACTTC.

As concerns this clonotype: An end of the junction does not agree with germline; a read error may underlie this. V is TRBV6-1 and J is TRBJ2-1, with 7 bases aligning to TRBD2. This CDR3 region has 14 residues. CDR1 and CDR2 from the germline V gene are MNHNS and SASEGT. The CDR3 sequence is CASKTTSSSNEQFF. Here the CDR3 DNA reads TGTGCCAGCAAGACGACTAGCTCCTCCAATGAGCAGTTCTTC.

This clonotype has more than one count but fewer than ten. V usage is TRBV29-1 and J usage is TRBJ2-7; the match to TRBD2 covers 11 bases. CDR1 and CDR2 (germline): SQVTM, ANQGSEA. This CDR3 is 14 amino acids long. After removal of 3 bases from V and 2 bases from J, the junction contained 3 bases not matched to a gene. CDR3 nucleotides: TGCAGCGTTGAGACTAGCGGGATGACCTACGAGCAGTACTTC. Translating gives CSVETSGMTYEQYF.

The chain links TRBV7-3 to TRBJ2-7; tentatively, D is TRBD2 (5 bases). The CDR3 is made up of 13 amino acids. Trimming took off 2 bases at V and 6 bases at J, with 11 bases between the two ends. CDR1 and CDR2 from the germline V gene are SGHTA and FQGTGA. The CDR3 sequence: CASSLYPSGEQYF. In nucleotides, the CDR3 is TGTGCCAGCAGCTTATATCCCAGCGGCGAGCAGTACTTC.

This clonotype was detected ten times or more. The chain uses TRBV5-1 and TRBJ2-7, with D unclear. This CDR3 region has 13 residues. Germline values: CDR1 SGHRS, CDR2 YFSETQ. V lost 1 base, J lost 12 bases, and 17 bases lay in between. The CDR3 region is CASSLSLQVPGYF. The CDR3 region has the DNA TGCGCCAGCAGCTTGAGTCTCCAGGTCCCAGGGTACTTC.

The CDR3 sequence is CASSSPSGELFF. As DNA, the CDR3 is TGTGCCAGCAGCTCCCCCTCCGGGGAGCTGTTTTTT. The rearrangement joins TRBV7-3 to TRBJ2-2; D uncertain. V shed 4 bases and J shed 6 bases, with 6 bases lying between them. Looked up from germline, CDR1 is SGHTA and CDR2 is FQGTGA. The CDR3 sequence is 12 residues long.

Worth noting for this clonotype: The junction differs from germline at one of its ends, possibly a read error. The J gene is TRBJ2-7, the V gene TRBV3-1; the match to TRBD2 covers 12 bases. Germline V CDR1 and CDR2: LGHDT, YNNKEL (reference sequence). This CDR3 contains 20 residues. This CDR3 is CATSQDWGLAGRKYSYEQYF. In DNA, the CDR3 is TGTGCCACCAGCCAAGATTGGGGACTAGCGGGCCGAAAATACTCCTACGAGCAGTACTTC.

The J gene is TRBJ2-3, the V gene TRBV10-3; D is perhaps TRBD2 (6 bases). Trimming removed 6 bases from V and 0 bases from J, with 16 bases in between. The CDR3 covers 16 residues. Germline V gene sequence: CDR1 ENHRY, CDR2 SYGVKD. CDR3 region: CAISPMGGVSTDTQYF. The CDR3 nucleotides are TGTGCCATCAGCCCCATGGGCGGGGTTAGCACAGATACGCAGTATTTT.

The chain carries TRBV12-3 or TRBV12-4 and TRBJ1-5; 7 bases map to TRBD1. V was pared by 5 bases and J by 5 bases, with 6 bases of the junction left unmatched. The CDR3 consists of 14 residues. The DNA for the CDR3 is TGTGCCAGCAGTGACAGGGTTCTTGATCAGCCCCAGCATTTT. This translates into CASSDRVLDQPQHF.

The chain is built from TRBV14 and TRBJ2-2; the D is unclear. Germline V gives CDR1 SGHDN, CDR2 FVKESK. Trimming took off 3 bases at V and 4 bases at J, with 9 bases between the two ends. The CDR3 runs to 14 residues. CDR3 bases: TGTGCCAGCAGCCACAGGACCGGCACCGGGGAGCTGTTTTTT. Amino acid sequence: CASSHRTGTGELFF.

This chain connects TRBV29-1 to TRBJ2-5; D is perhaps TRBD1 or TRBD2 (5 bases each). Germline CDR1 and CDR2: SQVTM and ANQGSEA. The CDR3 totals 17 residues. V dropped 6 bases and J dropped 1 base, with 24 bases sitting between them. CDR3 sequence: CSVDPLRGKRFQETQYF. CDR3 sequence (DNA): TGCAGCGTCGACCCTCTGAGGGGTAAACGCTTCCAAGAGACCCAGTACTTC.

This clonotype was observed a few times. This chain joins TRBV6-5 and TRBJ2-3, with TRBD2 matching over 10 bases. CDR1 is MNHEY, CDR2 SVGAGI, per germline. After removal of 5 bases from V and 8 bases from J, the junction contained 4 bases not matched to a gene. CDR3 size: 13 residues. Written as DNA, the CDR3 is TGTGCCAGCAGTAACGGACTAGCGGTTACGCAGTATTTT. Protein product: CASSNGLAVTQYF.

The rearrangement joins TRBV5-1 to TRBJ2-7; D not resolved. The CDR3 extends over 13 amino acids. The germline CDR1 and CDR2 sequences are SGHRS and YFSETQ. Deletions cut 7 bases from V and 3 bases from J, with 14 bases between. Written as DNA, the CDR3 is TGCGCCAGCCATCTAGATATGCGCTACGAGCAGTACTTC. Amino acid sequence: CASHLDMRYEQYF.

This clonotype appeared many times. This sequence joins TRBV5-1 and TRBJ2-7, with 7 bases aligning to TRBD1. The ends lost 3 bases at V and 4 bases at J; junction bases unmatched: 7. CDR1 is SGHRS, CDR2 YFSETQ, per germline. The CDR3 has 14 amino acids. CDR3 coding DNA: TGCGCCAGCAGCTCCGGGACAGCAGGATACGAGCAGTACTTC. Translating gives CASSSGTAGYEQYF. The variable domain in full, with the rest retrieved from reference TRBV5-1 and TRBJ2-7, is KAGVTQTPRYLIKTRGQQVTLSCSPISGHRSVSWYQQTPGQGLQFLFEYFSETQRNKGNFPGRFSGRQFSNSRSEMNVSTLELGDSALYLCASSSGTAGYEQYFGPGTRLTVT.

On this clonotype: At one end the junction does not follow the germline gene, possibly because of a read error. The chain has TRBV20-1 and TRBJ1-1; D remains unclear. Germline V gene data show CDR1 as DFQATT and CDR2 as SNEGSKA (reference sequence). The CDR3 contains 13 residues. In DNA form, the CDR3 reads TGCACTGCTAGATCCATAGGGAACACTGAAGCTTTCTTT. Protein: CTARSIGNTEAFF.

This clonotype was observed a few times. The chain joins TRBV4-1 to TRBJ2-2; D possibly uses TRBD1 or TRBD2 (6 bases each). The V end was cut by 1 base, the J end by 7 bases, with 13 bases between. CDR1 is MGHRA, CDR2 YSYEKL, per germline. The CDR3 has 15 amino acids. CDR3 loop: CASSQVGGLGGELFF. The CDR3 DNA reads TGCGCCAGCAGCCAAGTCGGGGGCTTAGGCGGGGAGCTGTTTTTT.

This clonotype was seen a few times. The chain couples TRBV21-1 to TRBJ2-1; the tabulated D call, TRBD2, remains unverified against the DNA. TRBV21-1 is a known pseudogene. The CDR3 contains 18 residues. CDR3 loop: CASSNVRRLAGSYNEQFF. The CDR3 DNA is TGTGCCAGCAGCAATGTTCGCCGACTAGCGGGCTCCTACAATGAGCAGTTCTTC.

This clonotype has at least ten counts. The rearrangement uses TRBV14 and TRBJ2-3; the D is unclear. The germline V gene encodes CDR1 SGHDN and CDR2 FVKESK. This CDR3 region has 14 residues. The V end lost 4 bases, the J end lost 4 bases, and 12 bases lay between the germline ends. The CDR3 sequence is CASSRGPAPDTQYF. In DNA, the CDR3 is TGTGCCAGCAGCCGCGGACCCGCCCCAGATACGCAGTATTTT.

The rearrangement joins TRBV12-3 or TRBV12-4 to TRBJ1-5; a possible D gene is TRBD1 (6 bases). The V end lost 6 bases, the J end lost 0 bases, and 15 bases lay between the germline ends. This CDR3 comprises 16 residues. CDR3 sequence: CASSPRGAYSNQPQHF. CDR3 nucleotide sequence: TGTGCCAGCAGCCCCCGGGGGGCTTATAGCAATCAGCCCCAGCATTTT.

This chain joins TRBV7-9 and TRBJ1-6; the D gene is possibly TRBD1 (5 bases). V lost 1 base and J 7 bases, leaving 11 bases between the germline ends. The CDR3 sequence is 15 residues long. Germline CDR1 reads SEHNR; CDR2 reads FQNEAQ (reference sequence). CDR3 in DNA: TGTGCCAGCAGCTTAGAGGAGGGGTGGAATTCACCCCTCCACTTT. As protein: CASSLEEGWNSPLHF.

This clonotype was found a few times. The CDR3 spells CVRVEAFF. The CDR3 bases are TGTGTCCGGGTGGAAGCTTTCTTT. This rearrangement joins TRBV28 to TRBJ1-1; D unclear. This CDR3 region has 8 residues. Germline CDR1 reads MDHEN; CDR2 reads SYDVKM.

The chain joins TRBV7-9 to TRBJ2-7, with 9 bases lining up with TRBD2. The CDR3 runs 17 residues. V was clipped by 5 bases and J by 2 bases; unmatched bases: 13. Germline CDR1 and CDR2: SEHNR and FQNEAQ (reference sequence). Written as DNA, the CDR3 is TGTGCCAGCAGCAAAACCCCTGGGGCTAGCGGGACCTACGAGCAGTACTTC. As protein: CASSKTPGASGTYEQYF.

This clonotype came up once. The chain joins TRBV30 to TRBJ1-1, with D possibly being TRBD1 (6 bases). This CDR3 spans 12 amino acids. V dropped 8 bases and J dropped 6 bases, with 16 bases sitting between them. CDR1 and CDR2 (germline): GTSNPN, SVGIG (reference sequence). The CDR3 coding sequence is TGTGCCGGGGAGGGGGGTGAAGCTGAAGCTTTCTTT. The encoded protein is CAGEGGEAEAFF.

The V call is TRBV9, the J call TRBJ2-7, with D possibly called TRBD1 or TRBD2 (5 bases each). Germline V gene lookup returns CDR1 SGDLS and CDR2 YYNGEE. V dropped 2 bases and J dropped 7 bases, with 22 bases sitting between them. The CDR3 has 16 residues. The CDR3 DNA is TGTGCCAGCAGCGTGGGGGAGACCCCCAATCCGTTAGAGCAGTACTTC. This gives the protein CASSVGETPNPLEQYF.

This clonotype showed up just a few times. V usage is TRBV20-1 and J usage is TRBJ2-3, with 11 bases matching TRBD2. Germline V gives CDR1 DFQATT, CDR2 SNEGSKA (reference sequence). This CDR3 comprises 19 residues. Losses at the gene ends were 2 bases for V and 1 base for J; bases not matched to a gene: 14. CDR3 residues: CSARPWLAGGIRGTDTQYF. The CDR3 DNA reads TGCAGTGCTAGACCCTGGCTAGCGGGAGGCATTAGGGGCACAGATACGCAGTATTTT.

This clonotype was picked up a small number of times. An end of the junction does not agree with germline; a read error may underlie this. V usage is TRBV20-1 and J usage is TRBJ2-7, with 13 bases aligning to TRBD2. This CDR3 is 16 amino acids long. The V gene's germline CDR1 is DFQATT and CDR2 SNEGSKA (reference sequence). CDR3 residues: CCATLAGGPATYEQYF. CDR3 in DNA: TGCTGTGCCACACTAGCGGGAGGGCCCGCAACCTACGAGCAGTACTTC.

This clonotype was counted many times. Here the CDR3 DNA reads TGTGCCAGCAGTTTGGTTTCGGACAGTTACAATGAGCAGTTCTTC. As protein: CASSLVSDSYNEQFF. V and J are TRBV12-3 or TRBV12-4 and TRBJ2-1; a possible D gene is TRBD1 (6 bases). Trimming shortened V by 3 bases and J by 4 bases, and 13 bases separated the two germline ends. This CDR3 has 15 amino acids.

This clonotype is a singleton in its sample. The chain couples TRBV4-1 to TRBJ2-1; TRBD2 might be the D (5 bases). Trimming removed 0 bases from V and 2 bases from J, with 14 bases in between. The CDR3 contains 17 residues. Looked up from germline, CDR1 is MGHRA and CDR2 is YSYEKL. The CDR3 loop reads CASSQETSGIPYNEQFF. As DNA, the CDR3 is TGCGCCAGCAGCCAAGAAACCAGCGGCATCCCCTACAATGAGCAGTTCTTC.

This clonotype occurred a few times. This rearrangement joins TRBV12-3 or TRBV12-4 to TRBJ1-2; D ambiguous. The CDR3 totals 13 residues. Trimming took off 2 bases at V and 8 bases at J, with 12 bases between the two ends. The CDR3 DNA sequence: TGTGCCAGCAGTTTACGAGGCGGAGGCGGCTACACCTTC. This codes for CASSLRGGGGYTF.